The clone carrying this TCR beta chain was picked up many times. The sample belongs to a study of identical twins. With 4 bases removed from V and 2 bases from J, the gap between germline ends came to 15 bases. This CDR3 has 15 residues. Germline V gene lookup returns CDR1 SGHDT and CDR2 YYEEEE. In TCRdb, the 5' RACE reads were re-called with MiXCR into one record per CDR3 protein. The sample yields roughly 570,000 distinct CDR3 sequences, approximately 9.6% seen once. The data also belong to a second study, concerning yellow fever vaccine responses in identical twins.

The chain has TRBV5-6 and TRBJ2-5, with D perhaps being TRBD1 or TRBD2 (5 bases each). This receptor was identified in a woman between 18 and 29 years old in good health. Sequencing was carried out using PBMCs. The CDR3 region is CASSLTAGGQETQYF. CDR3 nucleotides: TGTGCCAGCAGCCTGACAGCCGGAGGACAAGAGACCCAGTACTTC. Using reference TRBV5-6 and TRBJ2-5 for the parts outside the CDR3, the full variable domain is DAGVTQSPTHLIKTRGQQVTLRCSPKSGHDTVSWYQQALGQGPQFIFQYYEEEERQRGNFPDRFSGHQFPNYSSELNVNALLLGDSALYLCASSLTAGGQETQYFGPGTRLLVL.